This is a list of T cell receptor beta chains from one sample in a study of cytomegalovirus exposure and HLA in healthy donors. The assay was immunoSEQ multiplex PCR, and TCRdb's table has in-frame clones only and misses some. The sample lists 90,000 to 120,000 clones, 65% to 80% seen once, with 4% to 5% in the top ten. Sequenced sample: PBMCs. All receptors come from a male donor in good health and CMV-seronegative. The CDR3 runs from the conserved cysteine through the conserved F or W. Fields, in order: clone size, D gene, J gene, V gene, CDR3 protein, CDR3 DNA. The D gene is left open where the match is weak. Clone size, where shown, is once, few, many, or a class for clones that have expanded.

>NA|NA|TRBJ2-2|TRBV13
CASSVGTEGLTGELFF
TGTGCCAGCAGCGTGGGGACGGAGGGATTAACCGGGGAGCTGTTTTTT
>NA|NA|TRBJ2-7|TRBV7-9
CASSSAGWEQYF
TGTGCCAGCAGCTCTGCGGGTTGGGAGCAGTACTTC
>NA|TRBD1|TRBJ2-7|TRBV30
CAWSKGQGYEQYF
TGTGCCTGGAGTAAAGGACAGGGCTACGAGCAGTACTTC
>NA|NA|TRBJ2-2|TRBV19
CASIGGAFLTGELFF
TGTGCCAGTATTGGGGGGGCATTCTTAACCGGGGAGCTGTTTTTT
>few|TRBD1|TRBJ1-1|TRBV5-1
CASSGTVNTEAFF
TGCGCCAGCAGCGGGACAGTGAACACTGAAGCTTTCTTT
>NA|TRBD1|TRBJ1-2|TRBV10-3
CAIRAGGEHGYTF
TGTGCCATCAGGGCAGGGGGAGAACATGGCTACACCTTC
>NA|NA|TRBJ2-3|TRBV5-1
CASSPRTDTDTQYF
TGCGCCAGCAGCCCACGGACAGACACAGATACGCAGTATTTT
>NA|NA|TRBJ2-2|TRBV11-3
CASSLDLIFAGKNTGELFF
TGTGCCAGCAGCTTAGATCTGATTTTTGCAGGGAAGAACACCGGGGAGCTGTTTTTT
>few|NA|TRBJ2-1|TRBV6-5
CASSYDRRVFF
TGTGCCAGCAGTTACGACAGAAGGGTTTTCTTC
>NA|TRBD1|TRBJ2-1|TRBV10-3
CAISPLRGHQGDEQFF
TGTGCCATCAGTCCCTTGAGGGGCCACCAGGGGGATGAGCAGTTCTTC
>NA|TRBD1|TRBJ1-6|TRBV6-6
CASSGQGDSPLHF
TGTGCCAGCAGTGGGCAGGGGGATTCACCCCTCCACTTT
>NA|NA|TRBJ2-7|TRBV5-1
CASSSATTGRGIYEQYF
TGCGCCAGCAGCTCAGCAACCACAGGGAGGGGGATCTACGAGCAGTACTTC
>NA|NA|TRBJ2-5|TRBV7-9
CASSLTSIQETQYF
TGTGCCAGCAGCTTGACAAGCATACAAGAGACCCAGTACTTC
>few|TRBD1|TRBJ2-2|TRBV7-6
CASSAGQGPNTGELFF
TGTGCCAGCAGCGCGGGACAGGGCCCCAACACCGGGGAGCTGTTTTTT
>NA|TRBD2|TRBJ2-7|TRBV6-5
CASSYRGLAGGYEQYF
TGTGCCAGCAGTTACCGAGGACTAGCGGGAGGGTACGAGCAGTACTTC
>NA|NA|TRBJ2-3|TRBV28
CASNAGWSTSTDTQYF
TGTGCCAGCAACGCGGGCTGGTCCACTAGCACAGATACGCAGTATTTT
>NA|NA|TRBJ2-5|TRBV2
CASSWGAGLTDPRSIQETQYF
TGTGCCAGCAGCTGGGGAGCGGGCCTGACCGATCCCCGATCTATACAAGAGACCCAGTACTTC
>NA|TRBD2|TRBJ2-2|TRBV27
CASSLLVGGGTGELFF
TGTGCCAGCAGTTTGCTAGTCGGGGGGGGCACCGGGGAGCTGTTTTTT
>NA|TRBD1|TRBJ2-2|TRBV5-1
CASSPGQGFGELFF
TGCGCCAGCAGTCCGGGACAGGGGTTCGGGGAGCTGTTTTTT
>NA|NA|TRBJ2-5|TRBV7-9
CASTPIGVSPQYF
TGTGCCAGCACACCAATTGGAGTTTCGCCCCAGTACTTC
>NA|NA|TRBJ2-3|TRBV7-2
CASSQGSGTDTQYF
TGTGCCAGCAGCCAGGGGTCGGGGACAGATACGCAGTATTTT
>once|NA|TRBJ2-7|TRBV5-1
CASSLPGRYEQYF
TGCGCCAGCAGCTTACCAGGGAGGTACGAGCAGTACTTC
>NA|NA|TRBJ2-2|TRBV28
CASNIRGANTGELFF
TGTGCCAGCAATATACGAGGCGCGAACACCGGGGAGCTGTTTTTT
>NA|TRBD1|TRBJ1-1|TRBV11-2
CASSPGTENTEAFF
TGTGCCAGCAGCCCCGGGACAGAGAACACTGAAGCTTTCTTT
>NA|NA|TRBJ1-6|TRBV7-2
CASSLGREDNSPLHF
TGTGCCAGCAGCTTAGGAAGGGAGGATAATTCACCCCTCCACTTT
>NA|TRBD1|TRBJ1-1|TRBV29-1
CSVSGPGQGNTEAFF
TGCAGCGTGAGCGGTCCGGGACAGGGAAACACTGAAGCTTTCTTT
>NA|TRBD2|TRBJ2-1|TRBV5-1
CASSLPGREQFF
TGCGCCAGCAGCTTGCCCGGGAGGGAGCAGTTCTTC
>NA|NA|TRBJ2-1|TRBV15
CATSRGTRNYNEQFF
TGTGCCACCAGCAGAGGAACTAGAAACTACAATGAGCAGTTCTTC
>NA|NA|TRBJ1-1|TRBV28
CASSFAGAGMNTEAFF
TGTGCCAGCAGTTTCGCTGGGGCCGGCATGAACACTGAAGCTTTCTTT